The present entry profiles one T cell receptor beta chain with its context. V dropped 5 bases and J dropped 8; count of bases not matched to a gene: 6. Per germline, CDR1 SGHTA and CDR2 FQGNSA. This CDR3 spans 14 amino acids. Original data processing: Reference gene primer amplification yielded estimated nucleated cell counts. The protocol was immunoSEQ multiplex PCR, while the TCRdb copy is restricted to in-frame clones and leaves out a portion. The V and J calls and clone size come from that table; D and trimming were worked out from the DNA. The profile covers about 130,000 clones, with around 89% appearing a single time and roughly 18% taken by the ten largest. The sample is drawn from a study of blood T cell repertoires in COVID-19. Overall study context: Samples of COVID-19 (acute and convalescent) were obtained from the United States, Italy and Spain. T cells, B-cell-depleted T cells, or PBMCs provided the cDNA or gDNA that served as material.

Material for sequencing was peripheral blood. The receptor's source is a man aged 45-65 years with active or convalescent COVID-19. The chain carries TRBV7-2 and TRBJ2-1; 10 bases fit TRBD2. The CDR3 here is CASSVRLAGDEQFF. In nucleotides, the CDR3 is TGTGCCAGCAGCGTACGGCTAGCGGGGGATGAGCAGTTCTTC.